This T cell receptor (beta chain) originates from a study of T cell responses to AZD1222 COVID-19 vaccine. Study background: The study pooled second doses at about 4 or about 12 weeks. Overall study findings and caveats: The donor group comprised mostly white British people and more females; the analysis possibly underestimated clonal diversity.

Profiling relied on immunoSEQ multiplex PCR, and the TCRdb table lists in-frame clones only, not all of them. In the table there are 150,000 to 200,000 clones, roughly 92% of which are singletons. Remarks on this clone: Its antigen is not identified.

Germline CDR1 and CDR2: LGHNT and FRNRAP. V was trimmed by 0 bases and J by 7 bases, leaving 22 bases between them. The CDR3 sequence is 18 residues long. The receptor was isolated from an adult in good health. This material consisted of peripheral blood, taken on day 0 of AZD1222 vaccination. The chain has TRBV12-5 and TRBJ1-5; a possible D gene is TRBD1 (6 bases). The CDR3 spells CASGLVLGGRAREQPQHF. The CDR3 region has the DNA TGTGCTAGTGGTTTGGTACTTGGGGGCAGGGCAAGGGAGCAGCCCCAGCATTTT.